Each of the 3 T cell receptor beta chains below was sequenced from the same sample in a study of T-cell memory formation after mild COVID-19 (dated by TCRdb to the early 2020s). Receptors were amplified or captured by 5' RACE. Sequenced using an Illumina NovaSeq 6000. The public reads were reprocessed in TCRdb via fastp at Q25 and MiXCR, keeping in-frame beta chains. Each CDR3 protein gets just one entry, which takes the most common genes and DNA from the rows behind it. The sample table holds 350,000 to 500,000 distinct CDR3 sequences, of which over 15% were seen once. The top ten clones comprise roughly 8.4% of the sample. The sample was PBMCs or a T cell subset sorted from them (not recorded which). The receptor set was obtained from an adult woman who had mild COVID-19 (a few samples of this study predate the infection). The sample titles of this study are shuffled in the database, so cell type and time point are left out; the donor was told from shared clones.

The chain joins TRBV7-2 to TRBJ2-1; a weak D match, TRBD1 (6 bases). The germline CDR1 and CDR2 sequences are SGHTA and FQGNSA. The CDR3 is 14 residues long. V shed 0 bases and J shed 9 bases, with 12 bases lying between them. CDR3 nucleotide sequence: TGTGCCAGCAGCTTAGCGGGTAACAGGGCTGAGCAGTTCTTC. The encoded protein is CASSLAGNRAEQFF.

This clonotype was seen a single time. V usage is TRBV4-2 and J usage is TRBJ2-3; 8 bases agree with TRBD2. Germline assignment: CDR1 LGHNA and CDR2 YNFKEQ. Unmatched junction bases numbered 6, after V lost 4 bases and J lost 6 bases. The CDR3 is 14 residues long. The chain's CDR3 is CASSLSGKGDTQYF. In nucleotides, the CDR3 is TGTGCCAGCAGCCTTAGCGGGAAGGGTGATACGCAGTATTTT.

Regarding this clonotype: One end of the junction fails to match germline, which may point to a read error. V is TRBV30 and J is TRBJ1-2; TRBD1 agrees at 7 bases. Germline V CDR1 and CDR2: GTSNPN, SVGIG (reference sequence). CDR3 size: 12 residues. The CDR3 DNA sequence: TGCTCCGGTGGGACAGCTAACTATGGCTACACCTTC. Translated: CSGGTANYGYTF.